These 13 T cell receptor beta chains were sequenced from one sample in a study of CD8 T cells in ankylosing spondylitis. TCRdb used MiXCR to reprocess the 5' RACE reads, holding one entry per CDR3 protein. The table lists 300,000 to 350,000 distinct CDR3 sequences, less than 25% of them singletons. The specimen sequenced was blood, either unsorted or a sorted T cell fraction (not recorded which). The receptors come from a female donor with ankylosing spondylitis or in good health (not recorded which).

This clonotype occurred a few times. J is TRBJ2-5 and V is TRBV10-2; a weak D match, TRBD2 (6 bases). The CDR3 is 13 residues long. Germline CDR1 and CDR2: WSHSY and SAAADI. Trimming removed 10 bases from V and 1 base from J, with 13 bases in between. The CDR3 DNA reads TGCGCCACCGAGGGACTCTTCCAAGAGACCCAGTACTTC. It codes for CATEGLFQETQYF.

This chain joins TRBV19 and TRBJ2-1, with 8 bases aligning to TRBD2. The CDR3 is 15 residues long. V lost 3 bases and J lost 5; bases outside the gene matches: 6. CDR1 and CDR2 (germline): LNHDA, SQIVND (reference sequence). CDR3 in amino acids: CASSILLADHNEQFF. The CDR3 bases are TGTGCCAGTAGTATTTTACTAGCGGACCACAATGAGCAGTTCTTC.

This clonotype showed up many times. The V gene is TRBV29-1, the J gene TRBJ2-7; the D gene could be TRBD1 or TRBD2 (5 bases each). Germline CDR1 is SQVTM and CDR2 is ANQGSEA. This CDR3 is built from 13 residues. The germline V and J ends were trimmed by 6 bases and 0 bases, with 12 bases remaining between them. CDR3 protein: CSVTGTSSYEQYF. CDR3 DNA: TGCAGCGTAACCGGGACGTCCTCCTACGAGCAGTACTTC.

V and J are TRBV12-3 or TRBV12-4 and TRBJ2-3, with D possibly being TRBD2 (7 bases). CDR3 length equals 17 residues. V was cut by 6 bases and J by 2 bases, with 21 bases left in between. CDR3 loop: CASSPGLGGGPTDTQYF. DNA of the CDR3: TGTGCCAGCAGCCCGGGGCTCGGCGGGGGCCCCACAGATACGCAGTATTTT.

This chain links TRBV20-1 with TRBJ1-1; tentatively, D is TRBD1 (5 bases). Trimming took 7 bases from V and 1 from J, leaving 7 bases between them. Germline assignment: CDR1 DFQATT and CDR2 SNEGSKA (reference sequence). This CDR3 is 11 amino acids long. CDR3 sequence reads: CSGGTNTEAFF. The CDR3 nucleotides read TGCAGTGGGGGGACGAACACTGAAGCTTTCTTT.

This clonotype was recorded a few times. The gene calls are TRBV28 and TRBJ2-1; perhaps TRBD2 as D (6 bases). Per germline, CDR1 MDHEN and CDR2 SYDVKM. Trimming pared 3 bases from V and 5 bases from J, leaving 17 bases between. CDR3 size: 16 residues. The CDR3 DNA sequence: TGTGCCAGCAGTTTGTCACTGACGGGACTCAACAATGAGCAGTTCTTC. It is translated as CASSLSLTGLNNEQFF. Filled out from reference TRBV28 and TRBJ2-1, the complete variable domain reads DVKVTQSSRYLVKRTGEKVFLECVQDMDHENMFWYRQDPGLGLRLIYFSYDVKMKEKGDIPEGYSVSREKKERFSLILESASTNQTSMYLCASSLSLTGLNNEQFFGPGTRLTVL.

The chain combines TRBV5-1 with TRBJ2-4; 7 bases match TRBD2. The CDR3 has 18 residues. Germline-derived CDR1 and CDR2 are SGHRS and YFSETQ. V shed 6 bases and J 0 bases; nucleotides not matched to a gene: 15. Here the CDR3 DNA reads TGCGCCAGCACCCCCGGGACTACCGGAGTCTTAGCCAAAAACATTCAGTACTTC. This codes for CASTPGTTGVLAKNIQYF.

The rearrangement uses TRBV20-1 and TRBJ2-3; 9 nucleotides agree with TRBD2. Germline V lookup: CDR1 DFQATT, CDR2 SNEGSKA (reference sequence). V lost 2 bases to trimming and J lost 5 bases; unmatched junction nucleotides: 5. This CDR3 comprises 14 residues. The CDR3 nucleotides are TGCAGTGCTAGATTAGCGGGAGAGGGAGATACGCAGTATTTT. This translates into CSARLAGEGDTQYF.

The chain carries TRBV6-1 and TRBJ2-5; the D gene is possibly TRBD2 (5 bases). Trimming took off 6 bases at V and 1 base at J, with 15 bases between the two ends. CDR1 and CDR2 from the germline V gene are MNHNS and SASEGT. CDR3 size: 15 residues. In nucleotides, the CDR3 is TGTGCCAGCAGGCGCCCTGGAGGCCTCCAAGAGACCCAGTACTTC. This encodes CASRRPGGLQETQYF.

This clonotype came up a few times. The V call is TRBV5-6, the J call TRBJ2-5; 9 bases are a match to TRBD1. Germline CDR1 is SGHDT and CDR2 is YYEEEE. V dropped 3 bases and J dropped 2; count of bases not matched to a gene: 2. The CDR3 loop spans 14 amino acids. The CDR3 spells CASSSGTGQETQYF. CDR3 DNA sequence: TGTGCCAGCAGCTCAGGGACAGGGCAAGAGACCCAGTACTTC.

The chain recombines TRBV20-1 with TRBJ1-1, with unresolved D. The germline gives CDR1 DFQATT, CDR2 SNEGSKA (reference sequence). The CDR3 consists of 13 residues. Trimming took 1 base from V and 2 from J, leaving 8 bases between them. The CDR3 region is CSARVSGNTEAFF. CDR3 bases: TGCAGTGCTAGAGTGTCGGGTAACACTGAAGCTTTCTTT.

This clonotype came up a few times. The gene calls are TRBV24-1 and TRBJ2-1, with 9 bases that match TRBD2. Germline V lookup: CDR1 KGHDR, CDR2 SFDVKD. With 0 bases clipped from V and 8 bases from J, the junction kept 7 bases outside the gene matches. This CDR3 is built from 16 residues. CDR3 sequence: CATSDLGIAGEDEQFF. The CDR3, as DNA: TGTGCCACCAGTGATTTGGGGATAGCGGGGGAGGATGAGCAGTTCTTC.

This clonotype was counted between two and nine times. The gene calls are TRBV10-3 and TRBJ2-5; 8 bases match TRBD1. The germline V gene encodes CDR1 ENHRY and CDR2 SYGVKD. The CDR3 runs 13 residues. V lost 10 bases and J lost 5; bases outside the gene matches: 9. The CDR3 region is CATWTGFGETQYF. The CDR3 DNA reads TGTGCCACCTGGACAGGGTTCGGGGAGACCCAGTACTTC.